This T cell receptor (beta chain) was recorded in a study of blood T cell repertoires in COVID-19. The wider study: The cDNA or gDNA used as material had been derived from T cells, B-cell-depleted T cells, or PBMCs.

The method was immunoSEQ multiplex PCR; TCRdb's version includes in-frame clones alone and lacks a portion of them. There are 180,000 or so clones in the sample; roughly three quarters occur only once, and around 8.9% lies in the top ten. The sequenced sample consisted of peripheral blood. This sequence was found in a woman aged 45-65 years with active or convalescent COVID-19.

Here the CDR3 DNA reads TGTGCCAGCAGCTTAGATGGGACAGGGACCGGCTACACCTTC. Amino acids: CASSLDGTGTGYTF. The chain couples TRBV7-9 to TRBJ1-2, with TRBD1 matching 9 bases. CDR1 SEHNR and CDR2 FQNEAQ come from the germline V gene (reference sequence). With 1 base clipped from V and 8 bases from J, the junction kept 5 bases outside the gene matches. The CDR3 is made up of 14 amino acids. The full variable domain, completed using reference TRBV7-9 and TRBJ1-2, is DTGVSQNPRHKITKRGQNVTFRCDPISEHNRLYWYRQTLGQGPEFLTYFQNEAQLEKSRLLSDRFSAERPKGSFSTLEIQRTEQGDSAMYLCASSLDGTGTGYTFGSGTRLTVV.